One sample yielded the 11 T cell receptor beta chains listed below, sequenced in a study of T cell repertoires in cytomegalovirus infection. MiXCR, applied by TCRdb to the reads, yields one record per CDR3 protein. The sample records some 940,000 distinct CDR3 sequences, roughly 30% being singletons. The antigens of these receptors remain unknown. This specimen was cultured CD8+ T cells from PBMCs, taken from culture after CMV antigen stimulation. Receptor source: a human donor in good health (CMV status not recorded). Some clones in this sample may be carry-over from other donors' samples.

On this clonotype: A much larger clone lies a single base off, so this may be a read error. V and J are TRBV7-8 and TRBJ2-1; a weak D match, TRBD1 (6 bases). Germline loops: CDR1 SGHVS, CDR2 FQNEAQ. This CDR3 region has 15 residues. The CDR3 nucleotides read TGTGTCAGCAGCTCCCTCAGGGGACGGAGCGATGAGCAGTTCTTC. Protein sequence: CVSSSLRGRSDEQFF. The full variable domain, its missing parts supplied by reference TRBV7-8 and TRBJ2-1, is GAGVSQSPRYKVAKRGQDVALRCDPISGHVSLFWYQQALGQGPEFLTYFQNEAQLDKSGLPSDRFFAERPEGSVSTLKIQRTQQEDSAVYLCVSSSLRGRSDEQFFGPGTRLTVL.

CDR3 loop: CASSEEPRTYEQYF. DNA of the CDR3: TGTGCCAGCAGTGAGGAGCCCAGAACCTACGAGCAGTACTTC. V and J are TRBV2 and TRBJ2-7; D is undetermined. Looked up from germline, CDR1 is SNHLY and CDR2 is FYNNEI. V lost 3 bases and J 2 bases, leaving 11 bases between the germline ends. The CDR3 runs to 14 residues.

The chain combines TRBV7-8 with TRBJ2-7; tentatively, D is TRBD1 (6 bases). Germline V gives CDR1 SGHVS, CDR2 FQNEAQ. This CDR3 has 15 amino acids. V dropped 4 bases and J dropped 7 bases, with 20 bases sitting between them. The CDR3 region is CASSSTRDNLGEQYV. Here the CDR3 DNA reads TGTGCCAGCAGCTCGACCCGGGACAATCTTGGGGAGCAGTACGTC.

The CDR3: CASSLVRPTMNTEAFF. The CDR3 DNA reads TGTGCCAGCAGCTTGGTACGTCCGACCATGAACACTGAAGCTTTCTTT. V is TRBV5-5 and J is TRBJ1-1; D not resolved. The V and J ends lost 0 bases and 0 bases respectively, with 12 bases between them. CDR3 length: 16 residues. The germline gives CDR1 SGHKS, CDR2 YYEKEE (reference sequence).

This sequence joins TRBV6-1 and TRBJ1-6, with 7 bases matching TRBD1. Germline CDR1 and CDR2: MNHNS and SASEGT. V was clipped by 5 bases and J by 9 bases; unmatched bases: 7. The CDR3 contains 14 residues. CDR3 sequence reads: CASSSDRRASPLHF. The CDR3 DNA reads as TGTGCCAGCAGTTCGGACAGGAGGGCTTCACCCCTCCACTTT.

This clonotype was recorded only once. Because the CDR3 is missing its conserved closing phenylalanine or tryptophan, this is likely a read error. The J gene is TRBJ2-1, the V gene TRBV12-3 or TRBV12-4; maybe TRBD1 (6 bases). Trimming pared 5 bases from V and 3 bases from J, leaving 17 bases between. The CDR3 covers 16 residues. The CDR3, as DNA: TGTGCCAGCAGTCCTCCTGCCCAGGGGAACTACAATGAGCAGTTCTCC. As protein: CASSPPAQGNYNEQFS.

This chain joins TRBV12-3 or TRBV12-4 and TRBJ1-1, with 9 bases fitting TRBD1. The V gene end was trimmed by 0 bases and the J gene end by 6 bases; junction bases not matched to a gene: 5. The CDR3 length is 15 residues. The CDR3, as DNA: TGTGCCAGCAGTTTAGCGGGACAGGGATGGGCTGAAGCTTTCTTT. Translating it yields CASSLAGQGWAEAFF.

This clonotype was detected many times. The chain combines TRBV27 with TRBJ2-2; TRBD2 agrees at 8 bases. CDR3 length: 12 amino acids. CDR1 is MNHEY and CDR2 is SMNVEV in the germline V gene (reference sequence). The V segment lost 10 bases and the J segment 6 bases; nucleotides outside the gene matches: 4. The CDR3 loop is CATSGGPGELFF. CDR3 nucleotide sequence: TGTGCCACCAGCGGGGGCCCCGGGGAGCTGTTTTTT.

This clonotype occurred once. V usage is TRBV18 and J usage is TRBJ2-7; 8 bases line up with TRBD1. V trimming: 5 bases; J trimming: 3 bases; junction bases outside the gene matches: 6. CDR1 KGHSH and CDR2 LQKENI come from the germline V gene. The CDR3 length is 14 residues. CDR3 loop: CASSTGQEFYEQYF. The CDR3 DNA reads TGTGCCAGCTCAACGGGACAGGAGTTCTACGAGCAGTACTTC. The full variable domain, in which reference TRBV18 and TRBJ2-7 provide the parts outside the CDR3, is NAGVMQNPRHLVRRRGQEARLRCSPMKGHSHVYWYRQLPEEGLKFMVYLQKENIIDESGMPKERFSAEFPKEGPSILRIQQVVRGDSAAYFCASSTGQEFYEQYFGPGTRLTVT.

This clonotype turned up a few times. V usage is TRBV5-4 and J usage is TRBJ2-1; possibly TRBD2 for D (6 bases). The V end lost 2 bases, the J end lost 8 bases, and 14 bases lay between the germline ends. Germline V gene lookup returns CDR1 SGHNT and CDR2 YYREEE (reference sequence). The CDR3 consists of 14 residues. DNA for the CDR3: TGTGCCAGCAGCTTTCGCGGGGAGAACTATGAGCAGTTCTTC. Amino acids: CASSFRGENYEQFF.

The rearrangement uses TRBV4-1 and TRBJ1-2; D remains unclear. Deletions cut 1 base from V and 2 bases from J, with 17 bases between. This CDR3 contains 17 residues. Germline lookup yields CDR1 MGHRA and CDR2 YSYEKL. CDR3 bases: TGCGCCAGCAGCCAAGCCCCTCGGACCCCGTCCAACTATGGCTACACCTTC. It is translated as CASSQAPRTPSNYGYTF.